The T cell receptor (beta chain) described here comes from a study of cytomegalovirus exposure and HLA in healthy donors. General study findings and limits: Earlier results showed most TCR beta V segments being productive about 87% or about 30% of the time. Specificity of a few CMV-associated chains for CMV antigens was verified in vitro.

Healthy bone marrow donors made up the donors. Researchers ran the PCR with 60 Vbeta and 13 Jbeta primers. Assay used: immunoSEQ multiplex PCR; TCRdb lists only in-frame clones, some missing. Counted here are 150,000 to 200,000 clones, around 81% occurring once; the ten biggest clones make up 2% to 2.5%. V dropped 3 bases and J dropped 7 bases, with 12 bases sitting between them. The germline V gene has CDR1 SQVTM and CDR2 ANQGSEA. This CDR3 is 12 amino acids long. For this clone: Its antigen is still unknown.

The clonotype originates from a woman aged 25 to 39 in good health and CMV-seropositive. V is TRBV29-1 and J is TRBJ1-1, with a weak D call TRBD1 (6 bases). Sample: PBMCs. In nucleotides, the CDR3 is TGCAGCGTTGAGAAGTCAGGGGTTGAAGCTTTCTTT. This translates into CSVEKSGVEAFF.